The present entry profiles one TCR beta chain with its context. This entry is derived from a study of blood T cell repertoires in COVID-19. On the study more broadly: Sites in the United States, Italy and Spain provided acute and convalescent COVID-19 samples. The analysed material was cDNA or gDNA that came from T cells, B-cell-depleted T cells, or PBMCs.

In the source study's methods: Amplification of reference gene primers provided the estimated nucleated cell counts. Here immunoSEQ multiplex PCR was the method, and the copy in TCRdb shows in-frame clones only, minus some. V and J calls and clone size come straight from that table; D and trimming were deduced from the DNA. The sample consists of fewer than 200,000 clones, about 85% of them appearing once. V dropped 4 bases and J dropped 6; count of bases not matched to a gene: 3. This CDR3 is 14 amino acids long. Germline CDR1 SGHTA, CDR2 FQGNSA. The chain couples TRBV7-2 to TRBJ2-2; 9 bases align to TRBD1. The TCR sequence derives from a man in his sixties with acute or convalescent COVID-19. The sequenced sample was peripheral blood. DNA of the CDR3: TGTGCCAGCAGCTGGACAGGGGAGGCCGGGGAGCTGTTTTTT. Translating it yields CASSWTGEAGELFF.